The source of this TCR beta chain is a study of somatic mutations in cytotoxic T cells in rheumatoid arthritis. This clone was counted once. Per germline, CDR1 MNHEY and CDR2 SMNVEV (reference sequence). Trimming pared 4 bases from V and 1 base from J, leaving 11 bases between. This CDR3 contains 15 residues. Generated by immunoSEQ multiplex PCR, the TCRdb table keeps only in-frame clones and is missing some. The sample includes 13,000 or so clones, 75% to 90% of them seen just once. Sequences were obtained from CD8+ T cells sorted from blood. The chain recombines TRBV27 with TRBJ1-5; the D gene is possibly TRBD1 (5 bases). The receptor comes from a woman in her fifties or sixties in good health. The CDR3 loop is CASSSGYVSNQPQHF. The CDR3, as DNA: TGTGCCAGCAGTTCAGGGTATGTGAGCAATCAGCCCCAGCATTTT.